One sample yielded the 8 T cell receptor beta chains listed below, sequenced in a study of OX40 agonist ivuxolimab in advanced cancers. The repertoire was sequenced with immunoSEQ multiplex PCR; TCRdb's copy has only in-frame clones and lacks some. Here the sample spans fewer than 65,000 clones, around 93% being singletons. This sample comprised CD4+ or CD8+ T cells sorted from blood, obtained in a trial of the OX40 agonist ivuxolimab. These receptors originate from an adult with an advanced solid tumor such as melanoma, head and neck, liver or kidney cancer.

This clone occurred once. The CDR3 is CASSGPNQGGYTF. The CDR3 nucleotides are TGCGCCAGCAGCGGACCTAATCAGGGGGGCTACACCTTC. V and J are TRBV5-1 and TRBJ1-2; a possible D gene is TRBD1 (6 bases). V lost 4 bases and J 8 bases, leaving 15 bases between the germline ends. Germline CDR1 is SGHRS and CDR2 is YFSETQ. The CDR3 has 13 residues. The full variable domain, completed using reference TRBV5-1 and TRBJ1-2, is KAGVTQTPRYLIKTRGQQVTLSCSPISGHRSVSWYQQTPGQGLQFLFEYFSETQRNKGNFPGRFSGRQFSNSRSEMNVSTLELGDSALYLCASSGPNQGGYTFGSGTRLTVV.

The gene calls are TRBV7-9 and TRBJ1-2; 10 bases are a match to TRBD1. This CDR3 comprises 19 residues. The J segment lost 0 bases and the V segment lost 5 bases, leaving 15 bases of the junction unmatched. Per the germline V gene, CDR1 is SEHNR and CDR2 is FQNEAQ (reference sequence). CDR3 amino acids: CASSPAQGTGDSANYGYTF. DNA of the CDR3: TGTGCCAGCAGCCCCGCGCAAGGGACAGGGGATTCTGCTAACTATGGCTACACCTTC.

The chain is built from TRBV7-2 and TRBJ2-7; 11 bases fit TRBD2. The germline CDR1 and CDR2 sequences are SGHTA and FQGNSA. This CDR3 contains 16 residues. Trimming took 3 bases from V and 3 from J; bases not matched to a gene: 7. The CDR3 loop is CASSFGLAGGVYEQYF. The CDR3 nucleotides are TGTGCCAGCAGCTTTGGTCTAGCGGGAGGAGTCTACGAGCAGTACTTC.

This clone was observed a single time. V gene TRBV7-9 combines with J gene TRBJ2-3; no firm D call. Germline V gene lookup returns CDR1 SEHNR and CDR2 FQNEAQ (reference sequence). The CDR3 extends over 17 amino acids. Trimming took 5 bases from V and 4 from J, leaving 22 bases between them. The CDR3 coding sequence is TGTGCCAGCAGCCACAGTTTATCCTCTGTCGTGGCAGATACGCAGTATTTT. Encoded protein: CASSHSLSSVVADTQYF. The variable domain in full, completed from reference TRBV7-9 and TRBJ2-3, reads DTGVSQNPRHKITKRGQNVTFRCDPISEHNRLYWYRQTLGQGPEFLTYFQNEAQLEKSRLLSDRFSAERPKGSFSTLEIQRTEQGDSAMYLCASSHSLSSVVADTQYFGPGTRLTVL.

This chain uses TRBV27 with TRBJ2-4; the D call may be TRBD1 or TRBD2 (5 bases each). Between the trimmed V and J ends, which lost 5 bases and 5 bases, there was a span of 16 bases. In germline, CDR1 is MNHEY, CDR2 SMNVEV (reference sequence). The CDR3 is 15 residues long. The CDR3 DNA reads as TGTGCCAGCAGTCCGACCCGGGACGGAGAAAACATTCAGTACTTC. Protein sequence: CASSPTRDGENIQYF.

The chain is built from TRBV5-1 and TRBJ2-7, with 7 bases that match TRBD1. Germline V lookup: CDR1 SGHRS, CDR2 YFSETQ. Trimming cost V 1 base and J 6 bases; bases outside gene matches: 1. CDR3 length: 12 amino acids. CDR3 DNA sequence: TGCGCCAGCAGCTTGACAGGGGTCGAGCAGTACTTC. Translating it yields CASSLTGVEQYF.

The V call is TRBV7-9, the J call TRBJ2-7, with a tentative D call TRBD1 (6 bases). V lost 5 bases to trimming and J lost 7 bases, with 12 bases between them. The CDR3 loop spans 12 amino acids. The V gene's germline CDR1 is SEHNR and CDR2 FQNEAQ (reference sequence). CDR3 coding DNA: TGTGCCAGCAGCCGGGACACTCTGGAGCAGTACTTC. Residues: CASSRDTLEQYF.

The V and J genes are TRBV2 and TRBJ2-6; perhaps TRBD2 as D (6 bases). V lost 9 bases and J lost 5, with 14 bases in between. This CDR3 is 14 amino acids long. Germline V gives CDR1 SNHLY, CDR2 FYNNEI. CDR3 sequence reads: CASRGYERANVLTF. The CDR3 nucleotides are TGTGCCAGTCGGGGGTATGAGAGGGCCAACGTCCTGACTTTC.